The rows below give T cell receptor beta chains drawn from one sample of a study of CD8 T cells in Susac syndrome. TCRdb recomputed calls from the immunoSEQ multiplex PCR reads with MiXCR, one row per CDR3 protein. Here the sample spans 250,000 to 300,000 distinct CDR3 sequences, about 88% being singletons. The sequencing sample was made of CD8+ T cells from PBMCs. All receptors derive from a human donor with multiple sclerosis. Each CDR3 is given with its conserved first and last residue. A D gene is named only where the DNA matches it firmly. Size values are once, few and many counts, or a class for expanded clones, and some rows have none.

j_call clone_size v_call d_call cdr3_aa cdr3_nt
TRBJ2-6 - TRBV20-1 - CSAPPGRGSGANVLTF TGCAGTGCGCCCCCCGGAAGGGGCTCTGGGGCCAACGTCCTGACTTTC
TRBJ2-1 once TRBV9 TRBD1 CASSVLGTGLVYGSYNEQFF TGTGCCAGCAGCGTACTCGGGACAGGGCTTGTATATGGCTCCTACAATGAGCAGTTCTTC
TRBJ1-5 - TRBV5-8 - CASSLAWDTDSNQPQHF TGTGCCAGCAGCTTGGCGTGGGACACCGATAGCAATCAGCCCCAGCATTTT
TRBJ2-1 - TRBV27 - CASRTGRDGVNEQFF TGTGCCAGCAGGACCGGCAGGGACGGCGTCAATGAGCAGTTCTTC
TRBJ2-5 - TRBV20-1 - CSARDWGETQYF TGCAGTGCTAGAGATTGGGGAGAGACCCAGTACTTC
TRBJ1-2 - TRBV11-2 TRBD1 CASSLDPRGEPNYGYTF TGTGCCAGCAGCTTAGATCCCAGGGGGGAACCTAACTATGGCTACACCTTC
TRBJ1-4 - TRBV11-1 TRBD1 CASSLGSGGQANEKLFF TGTGCCAGCAGCTTAGGATCCGGGGGACAGGCTAATGAAAAACTGTTTTTT
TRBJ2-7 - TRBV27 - CASSSSLHDTEQYF -
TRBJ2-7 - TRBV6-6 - CASSESGQIYEQYF TGTGCCAGCAGCGAATCGGGTCAGATCTACGAGCAGTACTTC
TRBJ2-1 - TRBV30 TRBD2 CAWSTGLAEPRQFF TGTGCCTGGAGTACCGGACTAGCGGAGCCCCGGCAGTTCTTC
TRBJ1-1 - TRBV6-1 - CASSEERGIKTEAFF TGTGCCAGCAGTGAAGAGAGGGGGATTAAGACTGAAGCTTTCTTT
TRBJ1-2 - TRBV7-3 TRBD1 CASSPGQGAPANYGYTF TGTGCCAGCAGCCCGGGACAGGGGGCCCCAGCTAACTATGGCTACACCTTC
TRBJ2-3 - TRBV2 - CASSDPSTDTQYF TGTGCCAGCAGTGACCCGAGCACAGATACGCAGTATTTT
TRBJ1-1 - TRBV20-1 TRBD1 CSAILPDRGSTEAFF TGCAGTGCAATCCTCCCGGACAGGGGAAGCACTGAAGCTTTCTTT
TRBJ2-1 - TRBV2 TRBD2 CASKLTSSGRALFF TGTGCCAGCAAACTCACCTCTAGCGGGAGGGCCCTGTTCTTC
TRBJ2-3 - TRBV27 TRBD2 CASSRASGLTDTQYF TGTGCCAGCAGTAGGGCTAGCGGACTCACAGATACGCAGTATTTT
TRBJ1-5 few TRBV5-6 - CASSLALEGTQPQHF TGTGCCAGCAGCTTGGCCTTGGAAGGGACTCAGCCCCAGCATTTT
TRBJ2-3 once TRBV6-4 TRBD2 CASSDSVGGSGTDTQYF TGTGCCAGCAGTGACTCGGTCGGCGGGAGCGGCACAGATACGCAGTATTTT
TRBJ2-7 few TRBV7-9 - CASSLVGAYEQYF TGTGCCAGCAGCTTGGTTGGAGCCTACGAGCAGTACTTC
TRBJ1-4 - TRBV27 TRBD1 CASSGTGWGKLFF TGTGCCAGCTCTGGGACAGGGTGGGGAAAACTGTTTTTT
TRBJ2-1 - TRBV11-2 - CASSLVGRDSYNEQFF TGTGCCAGCAGCTTAGTGGGCAGGGACTCCTACAATGAGCAGTTCTTC
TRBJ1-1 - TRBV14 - CASSQDRWPNTEAFF TGTGCCAGCAGCCAAGATAGGTGGCCCAACACTGAAGCTTTCTTT
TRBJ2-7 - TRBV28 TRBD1 CASKSGQGATYEQYF TGTGCCAGCAAGTCCGGACAGGGGGCTACCTACGAGCAGTACTTC
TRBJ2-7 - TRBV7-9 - CASTPGPDEQYF TGTGCCAGCACCCCGGGACCTGACGAGCAGTACTTC
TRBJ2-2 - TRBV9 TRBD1 CASSAGTANTGELFF TGTGCCAGCAGCGCCGGGACAGCGAACACCGGGGAGCTGTTTTTT
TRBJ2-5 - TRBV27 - CASSLGGRQETQYF TGTGCCAGCAGTTTAGGCGGTCGACAAGAGACCCAGTACTTC
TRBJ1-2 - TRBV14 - CASSHDSPGFAYGYTF TGTGCCAGCAGCCACGACTCTCCAGGGTTTGCCTATGGCTACACCTTC
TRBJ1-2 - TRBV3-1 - CASSHGAVDGYTF TGTGCCAGCAGCCATGGCGCGGTCGATGGCTACACCTTC
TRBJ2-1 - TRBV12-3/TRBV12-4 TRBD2 CAGSLGLADTNEQFF TGTGCCGGCAGTTTAGGACTAGCCGACACCAATGAGCAGTTCTTC
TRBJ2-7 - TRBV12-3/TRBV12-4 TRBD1 CASRPGQSTYEQYF TGTGCCAGCAGGCCGGGACAGAGCACCTACGAGCAGTACTTC
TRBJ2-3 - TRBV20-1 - CSARDSMRESTDTQYF TGCAGTGCTAGAGATAGTATGAGGGAGAGCACAGATACGCAGTATTTT
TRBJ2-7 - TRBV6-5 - CASSYTRTGYEQYF TGTGCCAGCAGTTATACGAGGACTGGCTACGAGCAGTACTTC
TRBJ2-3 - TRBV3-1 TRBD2 CASSQGLAGAGVQYF TGTGCCAGCAGCCAAGGACTAGCGGGGGCTGGGGTGCAGTATTTT
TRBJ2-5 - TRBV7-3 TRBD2 CASSLGLGGAETQYF TGTGCCAGCAGTTTGGGTCTCGGGGGGGCCGAGACCCAGTACTTC
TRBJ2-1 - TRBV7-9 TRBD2 CASSASGGNEQFF TGTGCCAGCAGCGCTAGCGGGGGCAATGAGCAGTTCTTC
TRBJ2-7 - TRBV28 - CASSRRETGQYEQYF TGTGCCAGCAGTCGCCGCGAGACAGGCCAGTACGAGCAGTACTTC
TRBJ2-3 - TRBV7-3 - CASSWGGIDTQYF TGTGCCAGCAGCTGGGGAGGAATCGATACGCAGTATTTT
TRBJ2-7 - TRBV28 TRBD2 CASSFRGLAGRYEQYF TGTGCCAGCAGTTTCCGCGGACTAGCGGGAAGGTACGAGCAGTACTTC
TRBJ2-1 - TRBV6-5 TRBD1 CASSHSTGLIYNEQFF TGTGCCAGCAGTCATTCGACAGGGTTGATCTACAATGAGCAGTTCTTC
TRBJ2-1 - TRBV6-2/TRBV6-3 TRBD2 CASNRAGNIDEQFF TGTGCCAGCAACAGAGCGGGGAATATAGATGAGCAGTTCTTC
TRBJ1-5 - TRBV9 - CASSVAGQPYQPQHF TGTGCCAGCAGCGTAGCCGGACAGCCATATCAGCCCCAGCATTTT
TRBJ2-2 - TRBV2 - CASSLLLVVQTNTGELFF TGTGCCAGCAGTTTACTCCTAGTAGTCCAGACGAACACCGGGGAGCTGTTTTTT
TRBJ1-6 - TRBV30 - CAWGHPGSPLHF TGTGCCTGGGGTCACCCAGGTTCACCCCTCCACTTT
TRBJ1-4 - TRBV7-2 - CASSLVVAGMGTNEKLFF TGCGCCAGCAGCTTAGTGGTGGCAGGGATGGGGACTAATGAAAAACTGTTTTTT
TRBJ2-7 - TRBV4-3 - CASSQDMGISYEQYF TGCGCCAGCAGCCAAGATATGGGGATTTCCTACGAGCAGTACTTC
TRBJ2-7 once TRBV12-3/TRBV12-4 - CASTLGTVSYEQYF TGTGCCAGCACCCTCGGGACGGTCTCCTACGAGCAGTACTTC
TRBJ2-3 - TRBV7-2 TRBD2 CASSFLAGGRTDTQYF TGTGCCAGCAGCTTCCTAGCGGGGGGCCGCACAGATACGCAGTATTTT
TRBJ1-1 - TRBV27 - CASSPGFPLTEAFF TGTGCCAGCAGTCCAGGGTTCCCGTTAACTGAAGCTTTCTTT
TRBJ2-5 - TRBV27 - CASSSPSKGSETQYF TGTGCCAGCAGTTCACCCTCGAAGGGATCAGAGACCCAGTACTTC
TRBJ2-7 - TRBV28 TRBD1 CASRSPGQGIHEQYF TGTGCCAGCCGTTCCCCGGGACAGGGAATCCACGAGCAGTACTTC
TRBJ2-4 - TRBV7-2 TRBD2 CASSLQQYQGLALKNIQYF TGTGCCAGCAGCCTTCAACAGTACCAGGGACTAGCGCTCAAAAACATTCAGTACTTC
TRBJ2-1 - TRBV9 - CASSASVGRDLYNEQFF TGTGCCAGCAGCGCCTCCGTTGGACGGGACCTCTACAATGAGCAGTTCTTC
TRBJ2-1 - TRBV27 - CASGKLGSYNEQFF TGTGCCAGCGGGAAGTTGGGCTCCTACAATGAGCAGTTCTTC
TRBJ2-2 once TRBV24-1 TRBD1 CATSPGTGNTGELFF TGTGCCACCAGTCCCGGGACAGGAAACACCGGGGAGCTGTTTTTT